These T cell receptor beta chains were read from a single sample in a study of blood T cell repertoires in COVID-19. TCRdb's copy holds only in-frame clones and misses some; the assay was immunoSEQ multiplex PCR. The table lists under 300,000 clones, roughly 90% of them singletons. The specimen sequenced was PBMCs or T cells enriched from blood (not recorded which). The receptors come from a woman aged 25 to 45 who had recovered from COVID-19. Each CDR3 is given with its conserved first and last residue. A D gene is named only where the DNA matches it firmly. Clone size appears in some rows only: once, few, many, or a class for an expanded clone.

d_call	clone_size	j_call	v_call	cdr3_aa	cdr3_nt
TRBD1	NA	TRBJ1-2	TRBV28	CASWEQGAFLHGYTF	TGTGCCAGCTGGGAACAGGGGGCTTTTCTACATGGCTACACCTTC
TRBD2	NA	TRBJ2-1	TRBV3-1/TRBV3-2	CASSQDRGLAGGNEQFF	TGTGCCAGCAGCCAAGATCGGGGACTAGCGGGAGGGAATGAGCAGTTCTTC
NA	NA	TRBJ1-3	TRBV27	CASSLSPTTGSGNTIYF	TGTGCCAGCAGTTTATCGCCTACGACAGGCTCTGGAAACACCATATATTTT
TRBD1	NA	TRBJ1-4	TRBV6-1	CASSASRTGGDEKLFF	TGTGCCAGCAGTGCTAGCCGGACAGGGGGGGACGAAAAACTGTTTTTT
NA	NA	TRBJ2-1	TRBV15	CATTEYNEQFF	TGTGCCACCACGGAGTACAATGAGCAGTTCTTC
NA	NA	TRBJ2-4	TRBV4-1	CASSQGASQGKNIQYF	TGCGCCAGCAGCCAAGGCGCGTCCCAGGGCAAAAACATTCAGTACTTC
TRBD1	NA	TRBJ2-7	TRBV3-1/TRBV3-2	CASSLLHRDRGPKVYLYEQYF	TGTGCCAGCAGCCTCCTCCATCGGGACAGGGGACCCAAGGTTTATCTATACGAGCAGTACTTC
NA	NA	TRBJ2-1	TRBV4-3	CASSQAGQGQFF	TGCGCCAGCAGCCAAGCGGGACAAGGGCAGTTCTTC
NA	NA	TRBJ1-2	TRBV5-4	CASSVGTPIRGYTF	TGTGCCAGCAGCGTGGGGACACCGATTAGAGGCTACACCTTC
NA	NA	TRBJ2-5	TRBV7-2	CASSLIVSGNLPGETQYF	TGTGCCAGCAGCTTAATAGTTTCGGGCAACCTTCCAGGGGAGACCCAGTACTTC
NA	NA	TRBJ1-6	TRBV30	CAWSPITGSPLHF	TGTGCCTGGAGTCCTATTACGGGTTCACCCCTCCACTTT
NA	NA	TRBJ2-4	TRBV10-2	CASRELAKNIQYF	TGCGCCAGCAGGGAGCTGGCCAAAAACATTCAGTACTTC
TRBD1	NA	TRBJ1-2	TRBV4-1	CASSQTGNYGYTF	TGCGCCAGCAGCCAGACAGGGAACTATGGCTACACCTTC
NA	NA	TRBJ2-7	TRBV28	CASSPVTYEQYF	TGTGCCAGCAGCCCCGTTACCTACGAGCAGTACTTC
TRBD2	NA	TRBJ2-3	TRBV5-4	CASSLRASGRTTDTQYF	TGTGCCAGCAGCTTGCGCGCTAGCGGGAGAACCACAGATACGCAGTATTTT
NA	NA	TRBJ2-7	TRBV29-1	CSVERGLGEQYF	TGCAGCGTTGAACGGGGGTTGGGCGAGCAGTACTTC
TRBD2	NA	TRBJ2-3	TRBV30	CAWSGLAGGADTQYF	TGTGCCTGGAGTGGACTAGCGGGAGGGGCAGATACGCAGTATTTT
NA	NA	TRBJ2-5	TRBV21-1	CASSKDIRLAGVQETQYF	TGTGCCAGCAGCAAAGACATCAGGCTAGCGGGGGTACAAGAGACCCAGTACTTC
TRBD2	NA	TRBJ2-1	TRBV5-1	CASRLAGARNEQFF	TGCGCCAGCAGACTGGCGGGAGCAAGAAATGAGCAGTTCTTC
TRBD2	NA	TRBJ2-1	TRBV5-1	CASSLGTSGVYNEQFF	TGCGCCAGCAGCCTCGGGACTAGCGGGGTCTACAATGAGCAGTTCTTC
TRBD1	NA	TRBJ1-1	TRBV7-9	CASSSDRRLNTEAFF	TGTGCCAGCAGCTCGGACAGGCGTCTGAACACTGAAGCTTTCTTT
NA	NA	TRBJ2-7	TRBV4-1	CASSQDQTRSSYEQYF	TGCGCCAGCAGCCAAGACCAGACGAGGAGCTCCTACGAGCAGTACTTC
NA	NA	TRBJ1-1	TRBV19	CASRPGSTYTEAFF	TGTGCCAGTAGACCGGGGTCGACGTACACTGAAGCTTTCTTT
NA	NA	TRBJ1-3	TRBV29-1	CSVTDGNTIYF	TGCAGCGTGACAGATGGAAACACCATATATTTT
TRBD1	NA	TRBJ2-1	TRBV7-6	CASSSTGQVVNEQFF	TGTGCCAGCAGCTCCACCGGACAGGTTGTCAATGAGCAGTTCTTC
TRBD1	once	TRBJ1-1	TRBV14	CASSRTGRPNTEAFF	TGTGCCAGCAGCCGGACAGGGCGACCGAACACTGAAGCTTTCTTT
NA	few	TRBJ1-5	TRBV19	CASSGRVSNQPQHF	TGTGCCAGTAGTGGGCGGGTGAGCAATCAGCCCCAGCATTTT
NA	NA	TRBJ2-5	TRBV4-3	CASSQVWAETQYF	TGCGCCAGCAGCCAAGTTTGGGCAGAGACCCAGTACTTC
TRBD1	once	TRBJ2-1	TRBV9	CASSPKRTGIYNEQFF	TGTGCCAGCAGCCCCAAGAGGACAGGGATATACAATGAGCAGTTCTTC
TRBD2	NA	TRBJ2-3	TRBV5-1	CASSLESSGRIYTDTQYF	TGCGCCAGCAGCTTGGAATCCAGCGGGAGGATTTACACAGATACGCAGTATTTT
TRBD1	NA	TRBJ1-2	TRBV10-2	CASSGLGSDRVGLYGYTF	TGCGCCAGCAGTGGGCTCGGAAGCGACAGGGTAGGGCTCTATGGCTACACCTTC
NA	NA	TRBJ1-6	TRBV15	CATRYGGLGSPLHF	TGTGCCACCAGATACGGGGGGTTAGGGTCACCCCTCCACTTT
NA	NA	TRBJ1-1	TRBV27	CASSLGGVANTEAFF	TGTGCCAGCAGTTTAGGGGGGGTAGCGAACACTGAAGCTTTCTTT
NA	NA	TRBJ2-7	TRBV7-2	CASSPNAYEQYF	TGTGCCAGCAGCCCTAACGCCTACGAGCAGTACTTC
NA	once	TRBJ1-2	TRBV19	CASGPYGYTF	TGTGCCAGTGGGCCCTATGGCTACACCTTC
NA	NA	TRBJ1-2	TRBV4-3	CASSQEVDTSRFAF	TGCGCCAGCAGCCAAGAAGTGGACACTTCTCGGTTCGCCTTC
TRBD1	NA	TRBJ2-1	TRBV27	CASSLVFARGPNNEQFF	TGTGCCAGCAGTTTAGTTTTTGCGAGGGGGCCCAACAATGAGCAGTTCTTC
TRBD2	NA	TRBJ2-7	TRBV7-2	CASSSGRSGVYHYEQYF	TGTGCCAGCAGCTCTGGCCGTAGCGGGGTGTACCACTACGAGCAGTACTTC
NA	NA	TRBJ1-2	TRBV19	CASSRQAHGYTF	TGTGCCAGTTCCCGGCAGGCTCATGGCTACACCTTC
NA	NA	TRBJ2-1	TRBV7-9	CASSLGRGKQGYGYNEQFF	TGTGCCAGCAGCTTAGGTCGGGGTAAACAGGGCTACGGATACAATGAGCAGTTCTTC
TRBD1	NA	TRBJ2-3	TRBV2	CATPQPGTGDTDTQYF	TGTGCCACCCCACAGCCCGGGACAGGGGACACAGATACGCAGTATTTT
NA	once	TRBJ2-5	TRBV18	CASSPAPRQETQYF	TGTGCCAGCTCACCAGCACCCAGACAAGAGACCCAGTACTTC
NA	NA	TRBJ1-4	TRBV28	CASTPLYSNEKLFF	TGTGCCAGCACCCCACTCTACAGTAATGAAAAACTGTTTTTT
TRBD2	NA	TRBJ2-3	TRBV18	CASSLLELAGPTDTQYF	TGTGCCAGCTCACTACTAGAACTAGCGGGTCCCACAGATACGCAGTATTTT
NA	NA	TRBJ2-2	TRBV27	CASSLSKKVAGWIGELFF	TGTGCCAGCAGTTTATCGAAGAAGGTGGCAGGGTGGATCGGGGAGCTGTTTTTT
NA	NA	TRBJ2-6	TRBV9	CASSAPTRGPSGANVLTF	TGTGCCAGCAGCGCACCTACTCGAGGGCCTTCTGGGGCCAACGTCCTGACTTTC
TRBD1	NA	TRBJ2-5	TRBV28	CASSPSDRDRKTQYF	TGTGCCAGCAGCCCTTCTGACAGGGATCGTAAGACCCAGTACTTC
TRBD1	NA	TRBJ2-7	TRBV2	CASLYGTGGHEQYF	TGTGCCAGCTTGTATGGGACAGGGGGCCACGAGCAGTACTTC
NA	NA	TRBJ2-4	TRBV11-2	CASSRPEGKNIQYF	TGTGCCAGCTCCCGCCCGGAGGGCAAAAACATTCAGTACTTC
NA	NA	TRBJ1-1	TRBV28	CASSSGVEAFF	TGTGCCAGCAGCTCGGGGGTCGAAGCTTTCTTT
NA	NA	TRBJ2-2	TRBV19	CASSARTTGSGGELFF	TGTGCCAGTAGTGCCAGGACAACAGGGTCTGGGGGGGAGCTGTTTTTT
NA	NA	TRBJ1-1	TRBV29-1	CSVGTGNTEAFF	TGCAGCGTTGGAACAGGGAACACTGAAGCTTTCTTT
TRBD1	NA	TRBJ2-7	TRBV9	CASSVAWTGDYEQYF	TGTGCCAGCAGCGTAGCTTGGACAGGGGACTACGAGCAGTACTTC
TRBD1	NA	TRBJ1-2	TRBV9	CASSVEGARANYGYTF	TGTGCCAGCAGCGTGGAGGGGGCCAGAGCTAACTATGGCTACACCTTC
TRBD1	NA	TRBJ1-4	TRBV28	CASSERDRAFEKLFF	TGTGCCAGCAGTGAACGGGACAGGGCATTTGAAAAACTGTTTTTT
TRBD1	NA	TRBJ1-1	TRBV6-2/TRBV6-3	CASSPTGQGWNTEAFF	TGTGCCAGCAGCCCCACCGGACAGGGGTGGAACACTGAAGCTTTCTTT
TRBD2	NA	TRBJ2-3	TRBV7-2	CASSFLLTSGRAGDTQYF	TGTGCCAGCAGCTTTCTCCTGACTAGCGGGAGGGCAGGAGATACGCAGTATTTT
NA	NA	TRBJ2-5	TRBV10-2	CASSDRGFWVEETQYF	TGCGCCAGCAGTGACAGGGGTTTTTGGGTTGAAGAGACCCAGTACTTC
NA	NA	TRBJ1-2	TRBV12-3/TRBV12-4	CASSLQGPAGYTF	TGTGCCAGCAGTTTACAGGGCCCGGCAGGCTACACCTTC